This T cell receptor (beta chain) is drawn from a study of T cell responses to AZD1222 COVID-19 vaccine. Study findings and constraints: At baseline, just five to seven AZD1222 recipients tested seropositive. The donor cohort was predominantly white British with a female majority, and clonal diversity may have been underestimated. Vaccine-associated CD4 TCRs ranged over spike, dominating at 160-218 and 743-854.

Sequenced by immunoSEQ multiplex PCR; TCRdb stores in-frame clones only, minus some. The sample has around 140,000 clones, about 89% seen once. V dropped 3 bases and J dropped 6 bases, with 12 bases sitting between them. CDR3 length: 14 residues. Germline CDR1 reads MNHNS; CDR2 reads SASEGT. Comment on this clone: Its target is unknown.

This receptor was obtained from an adult who received the MenACWY meningococcal vaccine as a control. The sample here was peripheral blood, taken 28 days after the second dose of the MenACWY control vaccine. The V and J genes are TRBV6-1 and TRBJ1-5; no definite D call. The CDR3 DNA reads TGTGCCAGCAGTGAGCCGAGCTTAGGTCAGCCCCAGCATTTT. It specifies CASSEPSLGQPQHF.